A single sample gave rise to the 31 T cell receptor beta chains below, sequenced in a study of blood T cells in healthy people across ages. Sample-barcoded 5' priming and a J-beta primer mix drove a second PCR of about 6 to 11 cycles. TCRdb re-called the 5' RACE reads through MiXCR, storing one row per CDR3 protein. The sample consists of about 1.5 million distinct CDR3 sequences, 42% of them appearing once. Material for sequencing was blood. The receptors were sampled from a young woman in good health.

In its sample, this clonotype was seen a few times. One end of the junction fails to match germline, which may point to a read error. The chain is built from TRBV12-5 and TRBJ2-3; possible D gene TRBD2, 6 bases. The germline V gene encodes CDR1 LGHNT and CDR2 FRNRAP. The CDR3 has 13 amino acids. The CDR3 here is CASGATSTDTQYF. CDR3 DNA sequence: TGTGCTAGTGGTGCCACTAGCACCGATACGCAGTATTTT.

As to this clonotype: The junction shows a germline mismatch at one end, possibly a read error. V is TRBV4-1 and J is TRBJ2-3; 12 bases map to TRBD2. The length of the CDR3 is 17 residues. From germline, CDR1 is MGHRA and CDR2 YSYEKL. The CDR3: CAGSQDGLAGGQYTQYF. CDR3 DNA sequence: TGCGCCGGCAGCCAAGACGGGCTAGCGGGGGGGCAATATACGCAGTATTTT.

The rearrangement links TRBV20-1 to TRBJ1-1, with 7 nucleotides matching TRBD1. Unmatched junction bases numbered 5, after V lost 2 bases and J lost 5 bases. The V gene's germline CDR1 is DFQATT and CDR2 SNEGSKA (reference sequence). This CDR3 is 13 amino acids long. Written as DNA, the CDR3 is TGCAGTGCTAGACGGGACAGCATGACTGAAGCTTTCTTT. Its protein product is CSARRDSMTEAFF.

The rearrangement joins TRBV7-2 to TRBJ2-1; no reliable D call. Germline V CDR1 and CDR2: SGHTA, FQGNSA. This CDR3 region has 14 residues. The V gene lost 7 bases and the J gene lost 1 base, with 11 bases spanning the gap. CDR3 bases: TGTGCCAGCAACTTGGCCGGTTCCTACAATGAGCAGTTCTTC. It encodes CASNLAGSYNEQFF. The full variable domain, in which reference TRBV7-2 and TRBJ2-1 provide the parts outside the CDR3, is GAGVSQSPSNKVTEKGKDVELRCDPISGHTALYWYRQSLGQGLEFLIYFQGNSAPDKSGLPSDRFSAERTGGSVSTLTIQRTQQEDSAVYLCASNLAGSYNEQFFGPGTRLTVL.

The chain links TRBV12-3 or TRBV12-4 to TRBJ1-6; TRBD1 might be the D (5 bases). The V gene lost 6 bases and the J gene lost 8 bases, with 17 bases spanning the gap. This CDR3 has 15 amino acids. CDR3: CASSASVGVYSPLHF. The CDR3 DNA reads as TGTGCCAGCAGCGCCTCCGTGGGGGTTTATTCACCCCTCCACTTT.

At least ten counts were recorded for this clonotype. The chain's CDR3 is CSVDIGFYEQFF. CDR3 in DNA: TGCAGCGTTGATATTGGGTTCTATGAGCAGTTCTTC. The chain combines TRBV29-1 with TRBJ2-1; no reliable D call. Trimming cost V 3 bases and J 8 bases, with 11 bases left between them. Germline V CDR1 and CDR2: SQVTM, ANQGSEA. This CDR3 spans 12 amino acids.

This clonotype appeared a single time. The J gene is TRBJ1-1, the V gene TRBV9, with 10 bases that match TRBD1. Germline CDR1 reads SGDLS; CDR2 reads YYNGEE. This CDR3 is built from 15 residues. Losses at the gene ends were 3 bases for V and 1 base for J; bases not matched to a gene: 3. CDR3 residues: CASSGRTGGNTEAFF. As DNA, the CDR3 is TGTGCCAGCAGCGGGCGGACAGGGGGGAACACTGAAGCTTTCTTT.

This chain's CDR3 is CSARTPRQNNEKLFF. As DNA, the CDR3 is TGCAGTGCTAGAACTCCCCGCCAGAATAATGAAAAACTGTTTTTT. This chain connects TRBV20-1 to TRBJ1-4; unclear D gene. The germline V gene encodes CDR1 DFQATT and CDR2 SNEGSKA (reference sequence). V was pared by 2 bases and J by 4 bases, with 14 bases between. The CDR3 has 15 amino acids.

In nucleotides, the CDR3 is TGTGCCAGCTGGACTAGCAGGAGGGCCGGAGGCACCGGGGAGCTGTTTTTT. It translates to CASWTSRRAGGTGELFF. The chain employs TRBV3-1 and TRBJ2-2, with 8 bases matching TRBD2. This CDR3 comprises 17 residues. The V gene's germline CDR1 is LGHDT and CDR2 YNNKEL (reference sequence). V lost 8 bases, J lost 4 bases, and 15 bases stayed unmatched.

This clonotype has more than one count but fewer than ten. The chain joins TRBV5-5 to TRBJ1-2; D unclear. With 0 bases removed from V and 2 bases from J, the gap between germline ends came to 11 bases. CDR1 is SGHKS and CDR2 is YYEKEE in the germline V gene (reference sequence). The CDR3 is 15 amino acids. CDR3 in amino acids: CASSLVGQTNYGYTF. The CDR3 bases are TGTGCCAGCAGCTTGGTTGGCCAAACCAACTATGGCTACACCTTC.

The chain recombines TRBV6-2 or TRBV6-3 with TRBJ2-3; 9 nucleotides align to TRBD2. Germline V lookup: CDR1 MNHEY, CDR2 SVGEGT. This CDR3 spans 17 amino acids. With V trimmed by 0 bases and J by 0 bases, 4 bases remained unmatched. CDR3 coding DNA: TGTGCCAGCAGTTACTCCAGCGGGAGGATTAGCACAGATACGCAGTATTTT. Its protein product is CASSYSSGRISTDTQYF.

Note on this clonotype: The junction differs from germline at one of its ends, possibly a read error. The genes are TRBV12-3 or TRBV12-4 and TRBJ2-1; TRBD1 matches 7 bases. The CDR3 spans 14 residues. The CDR3 is CASSWGTANNERFF. The CDR3 DNA is TGTGCCAGCAGTTGGGGGACAGCCAACAATGAGCGGTTCTTC.

The CDR3 DNA reads as TGCAGCTACAGACAGGGGATCACAGATACGCAGTATTTT. Its translation: CSYRQGITDTQYF. The chain couples TRBV29-1 to TRBJ2-3; 8 bases match TRBD1. Germline V gene lookup returns CDR1 SQVTM and CDR2 ANQGSEA. The CDR3 spans 13 residues. V gave up 8 bases and J gave up 2 bases; unmatched junction bases: 6.

This clonotype was picked up many times. The chain has TRBV3-1 and TRBJ2-1; TRBD2 matches at 8 bases. The CDR3 loop spans 15 amino acids. Germline V gene lookup returns CDR1 LGHDT and CDR2 YNNKEL (reference sequence). Trimming took 4 bases from V and 5 from J; bases not matched to a gene: 7. CDR3 amino acids: CASSPGLAIHNEQFF. DNA for the CDR3: TGTGCCAGCAGCCCCGGACTAGCCATTCACAATGAGCAGTTCTTC.

This clonotype has a single count. The chain uses TRBV11-2 and TRBJ2-6; D is unresolved. The V gene lost 5 bases and the J gene lost 0 bases, with 11 bases spanning the gap. The CDR3 has 16 amino acids. CDR1 and CDR2 (germline): SGHAT, FQNNGV. CDR3 sequence reads: CASSIGRHSGANVLTF. CDR3 sequence (DNA): TGTGCCAGCAGCATCGGACGGCACTCTGGGGCCAACGTCCTGACTTTC.

V gene TRBV20-1 combines with J gene TRBJ2-5, with 9 bases that match TRBD1. V lost 0 bases to trimming and J lost 4 bases; unmatched junction nucleotides: 9. Germline CDR1 reads DFQATT; CDR2 reads SNEGSKA (reference sequence). The CDR3 sequence is 16 residues long. CDR3 nucleotide sequence: TGCAGTGCTAGAGATAGGAGCGGGGACAGGGTAGAGACCCAGTACTTC. Translation gives CSARDRSGDRVETQYF.

There are many counts of this clonotype. The chain combines TRBV5-5 with TRBJ1-6; D is unresolved. The CDR3 totals 14 residues. Germline assignment: CDR1 SGHKS and CDR2 YYEKEE (reference sequence). The V gene lost 6 bases and the J gene lost 6 bases, with 13 bases spanning the gap. The CDR3 sequence: CASTRDIINSPLHF. The CDR3 DNA reads as TGTGCCAGCACCAGAGACATAATTAATTCACCCCTCCACTTT.

The sample holds a few counts of this clonotype. The V call is TRBV6-6, the J call TRBJ2-7; TRBD2 agrees at 8 bases. The germline V gene has CDR1 MNHNY and CDR2 SVGAGI (reference sequence). This CDR3 has 15 amino acids. J was trimmed by 2 bases and V by 4 bases; bases with no gene match: 7. The CDR3: CASSSTGGSPYEQYF. As DNA, the CDR3 is TGTGCCAGCAGTTCAACGGGGGGGAGCCCCTACGAGCAGTACTTC.

The chain uses TRBV3-1 and TRBJ2-7; D is unclear. This CDR3 region has 12 residues. V was clipped by 3 bases and J by 5 bases, with 8 bases between them. Germline V gene lookup returns CDR1 LGHDT and CDR2 YNNKEL (reference sequence). CDR3 protein: CASSQVRDEQYF. DNA of the CDR3: TGTGCCAGCAGCCAGGTTCGGGACGAGCAGTACTTC.

The chain links TRBV4-2 to TRBJ2-7, with D unresolved. V lost 3 bases and J 2 bases, leaving 8 bases between the germline ends. CDR1 is LGHNA, CDR2 YNFKEQ, per germline. This CDR3 has 13 residues. CDR3 amino acids: CASSQEQAYEQYF. The CDR3, as DNA: TGTGCCAGCAGCCAGGAACAAGCCTACGAGCAGTACTTC.

The chain combines TRBV7-9 with TRBJ1-5, with TRBD1 matching over 7 bases. This CDR3 is 16 amino acids long. The ends lost 5 bases at V and 5 bases at J; junction bases unmatched: 12. Germline V CDR1 and CDR2: SEHNR, FQNEAQ (reference sequence). CDR3 sequence reads: CASSRTDQDRDQPQHF. DNA for the CDR3: TGTGCCAGCAGCCGCACCGACCAAGACAGGGATCAGCCCCAGCATTTT.

This chain connects TRBV7-9 to TRBJ1-1, with 9 bases aligning to TRBD1. V dropped 0 bases and J dropped 3; count of bases not matched to a gene: 11. Germline V gene lookup returns CDR1 SEHNR and CDR2 FQNEAQ (reference sequence). The length of the CDR3 is 18 residues. CDR3 sequence: CASSLASGGTGSYTEAFF. The CDR3, as DNA: TGTGCCAGCAGCTTAGCTAGCGGGGGGACAGGGTCGTACACTGAAGCTTTCTTT.

V gene TRBV4-1 combines with J gene TRBJ2-7, with D perhaps TRBD1 or TRBD2 (5 bases each). Deletions cut 1 base from V and 1 base from J, with 11 bases between. The CDR3 spans 15 residues. Germline values: CDR1 MGHRA, CDR2 YSYEKL. CDR3 bases: TGCGCCAGCAGCCAAGGTTCGGGGCATTCCTACGAGCAGTACTTC. Translated, it gives CASSQGSGHSYEQYF.

This clonotype was seen more than once but under ten times. V gene TRBV6-5 combines with J gene TRBJ2-5; 8 bases match TRBD1. The germline V gene encodes CDR1 MNHEY and CDR2 SVGAGI. The V segment lost 4 bases and the J segment 4 bases; nucleotides outside the gene matches: 5. There are 14 residues in the CDR3. CDR3 bases: TGTGCCAGCAGTTCAGCAGGGGGCCTAGAGACCCAGTACTTC. Encoded protein: CASSSAGGLETQYF.

A few counts support this clonotype. V is TRBV5-1 and J is TRBJ1-6, with D tentatively TRBD1 (5 bases). The CDR3 runs 15 residues. Germline-derived CDR1 and CDR2 are SGHRS and YFSETQ. The V end lost 4 bases, the J end lost 8 bases, and 16 bases lay between the germline ends. For the CDR3, the DNA is TGCGCCAGCAGCCGGGTGGGGCAGGGTTATTCACCCCTCCACTTT. Translation gives CASSRVGQGYSPLHF.

This clonotype was observed a few times. The V and J genes are TRBV5-5 and TRBJ2-3; no firm D call. The CDR3 is 15 residues long. Deletions cut 0 bases from V and 6 bases from J, with 14 bases between. In germline, CDR1 is SGHKS, CDR2 YYEKEE (reference sequence). Here the CDR3 reads CASSLAIGPGDTQYF. CDR3 in DNA: TGTGCCAGCAGCTTGGCCATAGGACCCGGCGATACGCAGTATTTT.

The CDR3 here is CASSDLYTDTQYF. The CDR3 DNA sequence: TGCGCCAGCAGCGACCTATATACAGATACGCAGTATTTT. The genes are TRBV5-1 and TRBJ2-3; unclear D gene. This CDR3 has 13 amino acids. V lost 4 bases to trimming and J lost 3 bases, with 9 bases between them. CDR1 is SGHRS and CDR2 is YFSETQ in the germline V gene.

V gene TRBV7-6 combines with J gene TRBJ2-7; no clear D. This CDR3 is built from 13 residues. Looked up from germline, CDR1 is SGHVS and CDR2 is FNYEAQ. V lost 2 bases, J lost 2 bases, and 7 bases lay in between. The CDR3 reads CASSLNLAYEQYF. CDR3 sequence (DNA): TGTGCCAGCAGCTTAAACCTAGCCTACGAGCAGTACTTC.

This clonotype was recorded a few times. The chain couples TRBV24-1 to TRBJ2-1; TRBD2 matches at 9 bases. CDR3 length: 12 amino acids. Losses at the gene ends were 3 bases for V and 14 bases for J; bases not matched to a gene: 4. Germline V gene sequence: CDR1 KGHDR, CDR2 SFDVKD. This chain's CDR3 is CATSDLSGGKFF. In DNA form, the CDR3 reads TGTGCCACCAGTGATCTTAGCGGGGGCAAGTTCTTC.

Only a few counts were recorded for this clonotype. The J gene is TRBJ2-4, the V gene TRBV7-9; D remains unclear. The assigned J gene may be wrong: the sequence end matches TRBJ2-5 better. Germline loops: CDR1 SEHNR, CDR2 FQNEAQ (reference sequence). CDR3 length: 16 residues. The chain's CDR3 is CASSSIESVGQETQYF. In DNA, the CDR3 is TGTGCCAGCAGCTCGATTGAGTCGGTGGGGCAAGAGACCCAGTACTTC.

This clonotype was counted ten times or more. The chain recombines TRBV20-1 with TRBJ2-5, with no clear D. CDR3 size: 14 residues. Germline-derived CDR1 and CDR2 are DFQATT and SNEGSKA (reference sequence). V shed 0 bases and J shed 0 bases, with 8 bases lying between them. Here the CDR3 DNA reads TGCAGTGCTAGAGAAGTCGGATACCAAGAGACCCAGTACTTC. It specifies CSAREVGYQETQYF.